The rows below give T cell receptor beta chains drawn from one sample of a study of CXCR3-negative and CXCR3-positive naive CD8 T cells. One entry per CDR3 protein, without DNA, is what TCRdb gives after re-calling the 5' RACE reads. Its listing shows some 150,000 distinct CDR3 sequences. Sample: naive CXCR3+ CD8+ T cells from blood. The receptors originated from a human donor in good health. Some clones in this sample may be carry-over from other donors' samples. CDR3s include the opening cysteine and the closing phenylalanine or tryptophan. Each record gives: CDR3 protein, V gene, J gene.

cdr3_aa: CASSWTTRTYEQYF; v_call: TRBV12-3/TRBV12-4; j_call: TRBJ2-7
cdr3_aa: CSVEVAGQASYEQYF; v_call: TRBV29-1; j_call: TRBJ2-7
cdr3_aa: CSVEGGEEGSGETQYF; v_call: TRBV29-1; j_call: TRBJ2-5
cdr3_aa: CASSLTRGAENEQFF; v_call: TRBV7-3; j_call: TRBJ2-1
cdr3_aa: CASSRLAGGPMGEQFF; v_call: TRBV12-3/TRBV12-4; j_call: TRBJ2-1
cdr3_aa: CASRDRLNTEAFF; v_call: TRBV7-9; j_call: TRBJ1-1
cdr3_aa: CATSDSSTDTQYF; v_call: TRBV24-1; j_call: TRBJ2-3
cdr3_aa: CASSYYENPKLAGFTDTQYF; v_call: TRBV6-5; j_call: TRBJ2-3
cdr3_aa: CATSGIPTSGSYNEQFF; v_call: TRBV24-1; j_call: TRBJ2-1
cdr3_aa: CATSDASLSGANVLTF; v_call: TRBV15; j_call: TRBJ2-6
cdr3_aa: CASSFALTGVNNEQFF; v_call: TRBV7-9; j_call: TRBJ2-1
cdr3_aa: CASSLGASAETQYF; v_call: TRBV7-8; j_call: TRBJ2-5
cdr3_aa: CASSLSPAKETQYF; v_call: TRBV13; j_call: TRBJ2-5
cdr3_aa: CSPGRPSGSTPRETQYF; v_call: TRBV29-1; j_call: TRBJ2-5
cdr3_aa: CASSPTGFEQYF; v_call: TRBV11-1; j_call: TRBJ2-7
cdr3_aa: CASSFLPGEQYF; v_call: TRBV12-3/TRBV12-4; j_call: TRBJ2-7
cdr3_aa: CSVEDRQVETQYF; v_call: TRBV29-1; j_call: TRBJ2-5
cdr3_aa: CASSPMPGQGADYGYTF; v_call: TRBV7-9; j_call: TRBJ1-2
cdr3_aa: CASSLDGGANEQFF; v_call: TRBV7-3; j_call: TRBJ2-1
cdr3_aa: CASTRQGGSYNEQFF; v_call: TRBV12-3/TRBV12-4; j_call: TRBJ2-1
cdr3_aa: CASSLGTGHLNIQYF; v_call: TRBV27; j_call: TRBJ2-4
cdr3_aa: CASSLGLGLASYNEQFF; v_call: TRBV7-6; j_call: TRBJ2-1
cdr3_aa: CSVRGGTLYEQYF; v_call: TRBV29-1; j_call: TRBJ2-7
cdr3_aa: CASSLTTWNEQFF; v_call: TRBV5-6; j_call: TRBJ2-1
cdr3_aa: CASSVEGAALNTEAFF; v_call: TRBV9; j_call: TRBJ1-1
cdr3_aa: CAISDHQQGMDTQYF; v_call: TRBV10-3; j_call: TRBJ2-3
cdr3_aa: CARKLTGAYEQYF; v_call: TRBV6-6; j_call: TRBJ2-7
cdr3_aa: CASSPTGTYEQYF; v_call: TRBV7-9; j_call: TRBJ2-7
cdr3_aa: CASSLEVVEQFF; v_call: TRBV12-3/TRBV12-4; j_call: TRBJ2-1
cdr3_aa: CASSYLQGVYTGELFF; v_call: TRBV5-4; j_call: TRBJ2-2
cdr3_aa: CASSLDGYTEQYF; v_call: TRBV5-6; j_call: TRBJ2-7
cdr3_aa: CASSLTIGTGTEAFF; v_call: TRBV5-6; j_call: TRBJ1-1
cdr3_aa: CASRGHLSGANVLTF; v_call: TRBV28; j_call: TRBJ2-6
cdr3_aa: CASSHNGGTLSEQYF; v_call: TRBV3-1; j_call: TRBJ2-7
cdr3_aa: CSVLNRVGGYTF; v_call: TRBV29-1; j_call: TRBJ1-2
cdr3_aa: CASSLMVYNEQFF; v_call: TRBV28; j_call: TRBJ2-1
cdr3_aa: CASRPTSGGTYEQYF; v_call: TRBV5-1; j_call: TRBJ2-7